The 20 T cell receptor beta chains below were found in one sample sequenced in a study of blood T cell repertoires in COVID-19. Assay: immunoSEQ multiplex PCR; the TCRdb copy retains only in-frame clones and omits some. The table lists 350,000 to 500,000 clones, 70% to 90% of them singletons. The source material was PBMCs or T cells enriched from blood (not recorded which). Every receptor here comes from a woman aged 18-30 years who had been exposed to COVID-19.

The chain couples TRBV5-1 to TRBJ2-2; 7 bases agree with TRBD2. With 1 base clipped from V and 6 bases from J, the junction kept 9 bases outside the gene matches. This CDR3 contains 16 residues. In germline, CDR1 is SGHRS, CDR2 YFSETQ. The CDR3: CASSLLSGALAGELFF. The DNA for the CDR3 is TGCGCCAGCAGCTTGTTAAGCGGGGCGTTGGCCGGGGAGCTGTTTTTT.

This clone was seen more than once but under ten times. The J gene is TRBJ1-5, the V gene TRBV4-2, with D possibly being TRBD1 (6 bases). Trimming shortened V by 2 bases and J by 1 base, and 18 bases separated the two germline ends. Per germline, CDR1 LGHNA and CDR2 YNFKEQ. This CDR3 contains 18 residues. In DNA, the CDR3 is TGTGCCAGCAGCCAAATCCCAGGGGACGTTATAAGCAATCAGCCCCAGCATTTT. This sequence encodes CASSQIPGDVISNQPQHF.

The rearrangement links TRBV19 to TRBJ2-5; tentative D call: TRBD1 (6 bases). Trimming removed 11 bases from V and 8 bases from J, with 12 bases in between. The CDR3 covers 10 residues. From germline, CDR1 is LNHDA and CDR2 SQIVND (reference sequence). In DNA form, the CDR3 reads TGTGCCTCCGGGACACCAACCCAGTACTTC. This sequence encodes CASGTPTQYF. The full variable domain, with the rest looked up from reference TRBV19 and TRBJ2-5, is DGGITQSPKYLFRKEGQNVTLSCEQNLNHDAMYWYRQDPGQGLRLIYYSQIVNDFQKGDIAEGYSVSREKKESFPLTVTSAQKNPTAFYLCASGTPTQYFGPGTRLLVL.

The chain links TRBV12-2 to TRBJ2-7; the table assigns TRBD2, which was not confirmed against the DNA. TRBV12-2 is classified as a pseudogene. The CDR3 is 16 amino acids. The CDR3 DNA reads TGTGCAAGTCGCTTAGCGCTAACTAGCGGGGGCTACGAGCAGTACTTC. Translation gives CASRLALTSGGYEQYF.

This rearrangement joins TRBV5-1 to TRBJ2-7; 8 bases align to TRBD1. Trimming removed 0 bases from V and 3 bases from J; junction bases left unmatched: 5. CDR3 length equals 15 residues. In germline, CDR1 is SGHRS, CDR2 YFSETQ. The CDR3 DNA is TGCGCCAGCAGCTTGGAGTCAGGGGGCCGCTACGAGCAGTACTTC. Protein product: CASSLESGGRYEQYF.

This rearrangement joins TRBV6-5 to TRBJ2-6; D perhaps matches TRBD1 (5 bases). The CDR3 consists of 15 residues. From germline, CDR1 is MNHEY and CDR2 SVGAGI. The germline V and J ends were trimmed by 6 bases and 2 bases, with 11 bases remaining between them. Here the CDR3 reads CASRNRIPGANVLTF. The CDR3, as DNA: TGTGCCAGCAGAAACAGGATTCCTGGGGCCAACGTCCTGACTTTC.

The chain combines TRBV7-9 with TRBJ2-7; a weak D match, TRBD1 (8 bases). Germline V gives CDR1 SEHNR, CDR2 FQNEAQ (reference sequence). V lost 6 bases and J lost 2, with 17 bases in between. This CDR3 is built from 15 residues. This CDR3 reads CASRPGTGLAYEQYF. As DNA, the CDR3 is TGTGCCAGCAGACCCGGGACAGGACTAGCCTACGAGCAGTACTTC.

The chain has TRBV6-5 and TRBJ2-7; 10 nucleotides agree with TRBD1. The J segment lost 7 bases and the V segment lost 6 bases, leaving 6 bases of the junction unmatched. CDR1 is MNHEY and CDR2 is SVGAGI in the germline V gene. CDR3 length equals 13 residues. CDR3 residues: CASRGTGVGEQYF. DNA of the CDR3: TGTGCCAGCAGGGGGACAGGGGTCGGGGAGCAGTACTTC.

The CDR3 region is CASIQNTEAFF. The CDR3 DNA is TGTGCCAGCATACAGAACACTGAAGCTTTCTTT. This chain joins TRBV21-1 and TRBJ1-1; no check of the table's D call, TRBD1, against the DNA was made. TRBV21-1 corresponds to a pseudogene. CDR3 length: 11 amino acids.

CDR3 DNA: TGTGCCAGCAGCCAAAGCCTGAGTCTGTTCTTC. This sequence encodes CASSQSLSLFF. This chain connects TRBV3-1 (or the pseudogene TRBV3-2) to TRBJ2-1, with unresolved D. Germline-derived CDR1 and CDR2 are LGHDT and YNNKEL (reference sequence). V dropped 2 bases and J dropped 15 bases, with 11 bases sitting between them. The CDR3 has 11 amino acids.

This clone occurred once. The genes are TRBV5-5 and TRBJ2-7; D call uncertain. CDR3 length: 13 residues. Between the trimmed V and J ends, which lost 7 bases and 5 bases, there was a span of 16 bases. Germline-derived CDR1 and CDR2 are SGHKS and YYEKEE (reference sequence). This CDR3 is CASDSPAADEQYF. CDR3 DNA sequence: TGTGCCAGCGATTCCCCCGCGGCAGACGAGCAGTACTTC.

The rearrangement joins TRBV4-3 to TRBJ2-7, with TRBD2 identical over 8 bases. V was pared by 5 bases and J by 2 bases, with 11 bases of the junction left unmatched. CDR3 length equals 16 residues. CDR1 is LGHNA and CDR2 is YSLEER in the germline V gene. CDR3 residues: CASSKSGGGLTYEQYF. The CDR3 coding sequence is TGCGCCAGCAGCAAAAGCGGGGGAGGACTGACCTACGAGCAGTACTTC.

V usage is TRBV28 and J usage is TRBJ1-2; maybe TRBD1 (5 bases). CDR1 MDHEN and CDR2 SYDVKM come from the germline V gene. The CDR3 totals 15 residues. V lost 3 bases and J 6 bases, leaving 17 bases between the germline ends. CDR3 residues: CASSLYRGREDGYTF. The CDR3 DNA sequence: TGTGCCAGCAGTTTGTATAGGGGCAGGGAGGATGGCTACACCTTC.

This clone appeared once. The chain carries TRBV5-4 and TRBJ2-7, with 10 positions matching TRBD2. V shed 4 bases and J 4 bases; nucleotides not matched to a gene: 11. The germline CDR1 and CDR2 sequences are SGHNT and YYREEE (reference sequence). The CDR3 is 16 amino acids. CDR3 in amino acids: CASSPDLAGVRYEQYF. The CDR3 DNA follows: TGTGCCAGCAGCCCCGACCTAGCGGGAGTACGTTACGAGCAGTACTTC.

The gene calls are TRBV7-8 and TRBJ2-5, with 8 bases matching TRBD2. The CDR3 has 15 residues. Germline V gene sequence: CDR1 SGHVS, CDR2 FQNEAQ. Unmatched junction bases numbered 4, after V lost 2 bases and J lost 2 bases. The CDR3 nucleotides are TGTGCCAGCAGCTTAAGACTAGCGCTTCAAGAGACCCAGTACTTC. Translation gives CASSLRLALQETQYF.

The J gene is TRBJ2-1, the V gene TRBV7-2, with D perhaps matching TRBD1 (6 bases). Germline V gene data show CDR1 as SGHTA and CDR2 as FQGNSA. This CDR3 contains 15 residues. Trimming left V 5 bases short and J 4 bases short, with 15 bases between. As DNA, the CDR3 is TGTGCCAGCAGCCTTTCCTGGGGGCAGTACAATGAGCAGTTCTTC. It encodes CASSLSWGQYNEQFF. Full variable domain (rest looked up from reference TRBV7-2 and TRBJ2-1): GAGVSQSPSNKVTEKGKDVELRCDPISGHTALYWYRQSLGQGLEFLIYFQGNSAPDKSGLPSDRFSAERTGGSVSTLTIQRTQQEDSAVYLCASSLSWGQYNEQFFGPGTRLTVL.

This chain uses TRBV7-9 with TRBJ1-1; D is perhaps TRBD1 (5 bases). CDR1 and CDR2 from the germline V gene are SEHNR and FQNEAQ (reference sequence). V gave up 2 bases and J gave up 11 bases, with 12 bases separating them. The CDR3 is 12 amino acids. The CDR3 spells CASSLIQAPAFF. DNA of the CDR3: TGTGCCAGCAGCTTAATACAGGCTCCGGCTTTCTTT.

This rearrangement joins TRBV5-3 to TRBJ1-1, with 7 positions matching TRBD1. TRBV5-3 is labeled an ORF, and its function is uncertain. The CDR3 has 14 residues. V dropped 10 bases and J dropped 0; count of bases not matched to a gene: 9. For the CDR3, the DNA is TGTGCCGCCGGGACAGTTAAAATGAACACTGAAGCTTTCTTT. It is translated as CAAGTVKMNTEAFF.

The chain uses TRBV6-5 and TRBJ1-4; maybe TRBD1 (6 bases). V was clipped by 0 bases and J by 8 bases, with 13 bases between them. The CDR3 length is 15 residues. Germline V CDR1 and CDR2: MNHEY, SVGAGI. The CDR3 DNA sequence: TGTGCCAGCAGTTACTCGGGGGCGCGGGAGGAAAAACTGTTTTTT. Translation gives CASSYSGAREEKLFF.

This chain uses TRBV5-6 with TRBJ1-1; weak D call: TRBD1 (5 bases). V gave up 1 base and J gave up 5 bases, with 15 bases separating them. Germline lookup yields CDR1 SGHDT and CDR2 YYEEEE. The CDR3 covers 15 residues. The CDR3 DNA reads TGTGCCAGCAGCTTGTGGGGCCGGGTGGGAACTGAAGCTTTCTTT. This sequence encodes CASSLWGRVGTEAFF.